This TCR beta chain was sequenced in a study of T cells after yellow fever vaccination. Trimming took off 5 bases at V and 2 bases at J, with 6 bases between the two ends. The CDR3 has 12 residues. Germline CDR1 and CDR2: KGHDR and SFDVKD. This clonotype came up many times. One entry per CDR3 protein, called by TCRdb with MiXCR from the 5' RACE reads. The sample yields about 73,000 distinct CDR3 sequences, 7.5% to 9% seen once. The J gene is TRBJ2-7, the V gene TRBV24-1; possibly TRBD2 for D (6 bases). Here the sequenced sample was CD8+ T cells sorted from PBMCs, taken on the day of the yellow fever booster vaccination. This clonotype was sampled from a man younger than 45 who received the YFV17D yellow fever vaccine. CDR3 sequence: CATSAGAYEQYF. In DNA, the CDR3 is TGTGCCACCAGTGCGGGAGCCTACGAGCAGTACTTC.